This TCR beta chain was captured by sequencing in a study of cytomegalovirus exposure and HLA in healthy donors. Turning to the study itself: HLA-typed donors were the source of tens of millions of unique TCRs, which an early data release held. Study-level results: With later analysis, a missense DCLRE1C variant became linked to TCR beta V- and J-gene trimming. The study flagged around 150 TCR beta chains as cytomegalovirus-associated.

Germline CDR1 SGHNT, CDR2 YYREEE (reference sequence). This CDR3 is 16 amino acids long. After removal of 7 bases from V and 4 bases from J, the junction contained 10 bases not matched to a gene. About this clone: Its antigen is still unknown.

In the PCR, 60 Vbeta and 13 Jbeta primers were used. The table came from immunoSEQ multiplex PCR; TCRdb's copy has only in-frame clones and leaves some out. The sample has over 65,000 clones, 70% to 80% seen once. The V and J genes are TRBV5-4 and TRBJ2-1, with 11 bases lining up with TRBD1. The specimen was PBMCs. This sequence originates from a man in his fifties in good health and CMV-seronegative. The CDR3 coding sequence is TGTGCCAGCGCCCCACAGGGGGACAGGGGGTACAATGAGCAGTTCTTC. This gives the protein CASAPQGDRGYNEQFF.